Listed here are 29 T cell receptor beta chains from one sample, sequenced in a study of T-cell reconstitution after alpha-beta-depleted transplantation in children. TCRbeta library preparation incorporated unique molecular identifiers. TCRdb re-analysed the PCR reads in MiXCR, keeping a single row per CDR3 protein. The sample carries approximately 350,000 distinct CDR3 sequences, more than 10% recorded once. The input for sequencing was PBMCs, taken from the stem cell graft. These receptors were taken from a human donor who donated a stem cell graft to a child with Fanconi anemia.

The chain uses TRBV30 and TRBJ1-3, with D tentatively TRBD1 (5 bases). Trimming shortened V by 3 bases and J by 3 bases, and 12 bases separated the two germline ends. CDR3 size: 14 residues. Germline assignment: CDR1 GTSNPN and CDR2 SVGIG (reference sequence). CDR3 sequence reads: CAWRWGRSGNTIYF. CDR3 DNA sequence: TGTGCCTGGAGGTGGGGGAGAAGTGGAAACACCATATATTTT.

This clonotype was seen only a few times. The J gene is TRBJ1-1, the V gene TRBV5-1; 7 bases are a match to TRBD1. The CDR3 is 15 amino acids. Germline V lookup: CDR1 SGHRS, CDR2 YFSETQ. V was clipped by 5 bases and J by 1 base; unmatched bases: 8. CDR3 residues: CASSWGTGENTEAFF. The CDR3 DNA reads as TGCGCCAGCAGTTGGGGAACAGGGGAGAACACTGAAGCTTTCTTT.

The genes are TRBV11-1 and TRBJ1-4; D uncertain. V dropped 4 bases and J dropped 5 bases, with 23 bases sitting between them. This CDR3 spans 18 amino acids. Germline-derived CDR1 and CDR2 are SGHAT and FQDESV (reference sequence). CDR3: CASSYTTYSGSINEKLFF. The CDR3 DNA follows: TGTGCCAGCAGCTACACGACCTACTCAGGCAGTATAAATGAAAAACTGTTTTTT.

This clonotype was seen a handful of times. CDR3 DNA: TGCGCCAGCAGCTTGGAAGGGTTTGACACAGATACGCAGTATTTT. It specifies CASSLEGFDTDTQYF. V and J are TRBV5-1 and TRBJ2-3; D is uncertain. Germline loops: CDR1 SGHRS, CDR2 YFSETQ. This CDR3 comprises 15 residues. V was trimmed by 0 bases and J by 2 bases, leaving 10 bases between them.

The V and J genes are TRBV4-1 and TRBJ2-2; 9 bases agree with TRBD1. CDR1 MGHRA and CDR2 YSYEKL come from the germline V gene. The CDR3 extends over 18 amino acids. Trimming took 1 base from V and 1 from J; bases not matched to a gene: 7. In DNA, the CDR3 is TGCGCCAGCAGCCAAGTGTGGGCGGGACAGGGGAACACCGGGGAGCTGTTTTTT. Amino acid sequence: CASSQVWAGQGNTGELFF.

CDR3 bases: TGCAGCGTTGTACAACCGTCGAACACTGAAGCTTTCTTT. The encoded protein is CSVVQPSNTEAFF. The chain recombines TRBV29-1 with TRBJ1-1; unclear D gene. Trimming took off 4 bases at V and 1 base at J, with 10 bases between the two ends. CDR1 and CDR2 from the germline V gene are SQVTM and ANQGSEA. The CDR3 contains 13 residues. The whole variable domain, filled in from reference TRBV29-1 and TRBJ1-1, reads SAVISQKPSRDICQRGTSLTIQCQVDSQVTMMFWYRQQPGQSLTLIATANQGSEATYESGFVIDKFPISRPNLTFSTLTVSNMSPEDSSIYLCSVVQPSNTEAFFGQGTRLTVV.

This clonotype was found many times. The J gene is TRBJ2-7, the V gene TRBV11-2; a weak D match, TRBD2 (5 bases). Germline V gene lookup returns CDR1 SGHAT and CDR2 FQNNGV. The ends were cut back, 0 bases at V and 3 bases at J, with 18 bases in the middle. The CDR3 length is 17 residues. CDR3 amino acids: CASSLDIPQVEGYEQYF. Written as DNA, the CDR3 is TGTGCCAGCAGCTTAGATATCCCCCAGGTCGAGGGCTACGAGCAGTACTTC.

The genes are TRBV7-9 and TRBJ1-5; D possibly corresponds to TRBD1 (5 bases). V was clipped by 5 bases and J by 12 bases, with 14 bases between them. Germline CDR1 is SEHNR and CDR2 is FQNEAQ (reference sequence). The CDR3 runs to 12 residues. CDR3 DNA: TGTGCCAGCAGCAGAGACAGAGGGAGCCAGCATTTT. As protein: CASSRDRGSQHF.

This rearrangement joins TRBV4-1 to TRBJ1-2; 7 bases are shared with TRBD1. Germline CDR1 reads MGHRA; CDR2 reads YSYEKL. V gave up 0 bases and J gave up 1 base; unmatched junction bases: 11. This CDR3 has 18 amino acids. The CDR3 DNA reads TGCGCCAGCAGCCAAGATCCCCCAGGGGGTTTTAATAACTATGGCTACACCTTC. This gives the protein CASSQDPPGGFNNYGYTF.

V usage is TRBV7-2 and J usage is TRBJ2-5; 9 bases map to TRBD1. Germline V gives CDR1 SGHTA, CDR2 FQGNSA. The CDR3 runs to 16 residues. Losses at the gene ends were 2 bases for V and 5 bases for J; bases not matched to a gene: 9. The CDR3 coding sequence is TGTGCCAGCAGCTTAATAACAGGGGGCGAGTTTGAGACCCAGTACTTC. This sequence encodes CASSLITGGEFETQYF.

This clonotype has only a few counts. The chain has TRBV9 and TRBJ1-5; D call uncertain. Trimming shortened V by 0 bases and J by 3 bases, and 7 bases separated the two germline ends. This CDR3 comprises 14 residues. Germline loops: CDR1 SGDLS, CDR2 YYNGEE. The CDR3 region is CASSVGTPNQPQHF. In DNA form, the CDR3 reads TGTGCCAGCAGCGTAGGGACTCCCAATCAGCCCCAGCATTTT. The full variable domain, its missing parts supplied by reference TRBV9 and TRBJ1-5, is DSGVTQTPKHLITATGQRVTLRCSPRSGDLSVYWYQQSLDQGLQFLIQYYNGEERAKGNILERFSAQQFPDLHSELNLSSLELGDSALYFCASSVGTPNQPQHFGDGTRLSIL.

This clonotype was seen a handful of times. The CDR3 loop reads CASSLEGRDTGELFF. The DNA for the CDR3 is TGCGCCAGCAGCTTGGAGGGAAGGGACACCGGGGAGCTGTTTTTT. The V call is TRBV5-1, the J call TRBJ2-2; D is unresolved. CDR1 SGHRS and CDR2 YFSETQ come from the germline V gene. CDR3 length equals 15 residues. Trimming took off 0 bases at V and 3 bases at J, with 9 bases between the two ends.

Note on this clonotype: Relative to the germline gene, one junction end is altered; a read error may explain this. The V and J genes are TRBV10-3 and TRBJ2-1; either TRBD1 or TRBD2 may supply D (6 bases each). CDR1 and CDR2 from the germline V gene are ENHRY and SYGVKD. The CDR3 consists of 17 residues. CDR3 in DNA: TGTGCCGTCAGTGAGTCGACAGGCGGGGCGGGTTACAATGAGCAGTTCTTC. Translating gives CAVSESTGGAGYNEQFF.

This clonotype has ten or more counts. The chain combines TRBV20-1 with TRBJ1-5; D may be TRBD1 (6 bases). The CDR3 loop spans 14 amino acids. In germline, CDR1 is DFQATT, CDR2 SNEGSKA (reference sequence). The V gene lost 3 bases and the J gene lost 2 bases, with 11 bases spanning the gap. The CDR3: CSASGGWGNQPQHF. The CDR3 region has the DNA TGCAGTGCTAGTGGGGGCTGGGGCAATCAGCCCCAGCATTTT.

This clonotype was counted only a few times. The CDR3 loop is CASSSRVEKLFF. The CDR3, as DNA: TGTGCCAGCAGCTCCCGGGTTGAAAAACTGTTTTTT. The chain couples TRBV7-9 to TRBJ1-4; D is ambiguous. Trimming shortened V by 4 bases and J by 7 bases, and 7 bases separated the two germline ends. CDR3 length equals 12 residues. Germline loops: CDR1 SEHNR, CDR2 FQNEAQ (reference sequence). Complete variable domain (other parts from reference TRBV7-9 and TRBJ1-4): DTGVSQNPRHKITKRGQNVTFRCDPISEHNRLYWYRQTLGQGPEFLTYFQNEAQLEKSRLLSDRFSAERPKGSFSTLEIQRTEQGDSAMYLCASSSRVEKLFFGSGTQLSVL.

This sequence joins TRBV12-5 and TRBJ2-2; D remains ambiguous. The CDR3 has 12 amino acids. The V gene's germline CDR1 is LGHNT and CDR2 FRNRAP. V gave up 6 bases and J gave up 7 bases, with 9 bases separating them. The CDR3 coding sequence is TGTGCTAGTGGCCCCCAGATCGGGGAGCTGTTTTTT. This encodes CASGPQIGELFF.

This clonotype was counted ten times or more. This rearrangement joins TRBV20-1 to TRBJ1-2; 8 nucleotides match TRBD1. CDR1 is DFQATT and CDR2 is SNEGSKA in the germline V gene (reference sequence). The CDR3 length is 11 residues. The V gene end was trimmed by 7 bases and the J gene end by 8 bases; junction bases not matched to a gene: 6. The CDR3 DNA reads TGCAGTGTCGGGACAGGTTCCGGCTACACCTTC. Its translation: CSVGTGSGYTF.

V gene TRBV5-1 combines with J gene TRBJ1-6; D not resolved. Germline CDR1 SGHRS, CDR2 YFSETQ. This CDR3 region has 16 residues. V was shortened by 4 bases and J by 1 base, with 12 bases between the two germline ends. CDR3 sequence: CASSLISDSYNSPLHF. CDR3 bases: TGCGCCAGCAGCCTAATTTCGGATTCCTATAATTCACCCCTCCACTTT.

This clonotype was detected a few times. The chain combines TRBV11-3 with TRBJ2-3; D is undetermined. The CDR3 consists of 12 residues. The germline V gene encodes CDR1 SGHNT and CDR2 YENEEA. V lost 5 bases and J lost 7, with 10 bases in between. The CDR3 DNA reads as TGTGCCAGCAGCCCTACTTCTAATACGCAGTATTTT. Translating it yields CASSPTSNTQYF.

The J gene is TRBJ1-4, the V gene TRBV20-1, with 8 bases lining up with TRBD1. V was clipped by 5 bases and J by 8 bases; unmatched bases: 19. This CDR3 spans 17 amino acids. Germline CDR1 reads DFQATT; CDR2 reads SNEGSKA (reference sequence). CDR3 DNA sequence: TGCAGTGCTCCGATCGGGACAGGATTGATTGGGGGGGAAAAACTGTTTTTT. It translates to CSAPIGTGLIGGEKLFF.

This clonotype was recorded many times. The J gene is TRBJ2-3, the V gene TRBV10-3; no firm D call. CDR1 is ENHRY and CDR2 is SYGVKD in the germline V gene. Trimming took 5 bases from V and 2 from J, leaving 14 bases between them. The CDR3 is 15 residues long. CDR3 protein: CAISKGRDITDTQYF. Here the CDR3 DNA reads TGTGCCATCAGTAAAGGCCGCGACATCACAGATACGCAGTATTTT.

This chain uses TRBV10-3 with TRBJ2-1; D remains unclear. Germline V CDR1 and CDR2: ENHRY, SYGVKD. The CDR3 has 18 residues. Trimming removed 0 bases at V and 13 bases at J, with 28 bases between. This chain's CDR3 is CAISESTSEALRTGLQFF. The CDR3 DNA is TGTGCCATCAGTGAGTCGACGTCAGAGGCTTTACGAACGGGCCTACAGTTCTTC.

The J gene is TRBJ2-3, the V gene TRBV7-2; 9 positions match TRBD2. CDR1 and CDR2 from the germline V gene are SGHTA and FQGNSA. With V trimmed by 2 bases and J by 1 base, 4 bases remained unmatched. This CDR3 contains 16 residues. The CDR3 loop is CASSLFRGGGTDTQYF. The CDR3 coding sequence is TGTGCCAGCAGCTTATTTCGCGGGGGGGGCACAGATACGCAGTATTTT.

The chain joins TRBV25-1 to TRBJ2-5; a weak D match, TRBD2 (7 bases). The CDR3 has 13 amino acids. Germline CDR1 and CDR2: MGHDK and SYGVNS. The V gene lost 9 bases and the J gene lost 7 bases, with 18 bases spanning the gap. The CDR3: CASNEGGRGTQYF. The CDR3 region has the DNA TGTGCCAGTAATGAGGGGGGGAGGGGGACCCAGTACTTC.

The chain is built from TRBV7-9 and TRBJ2-7; tentatively, D is TRBD2 (5 bases). The germline CDR1 and CDR2 sequences are SEHNR and FQNEAQ (reference sequence). V lost 4 bases, J lost 6 bases, and 10 bases lay in between. This CDR3 contains 12 residues. The CDR3 nucleotides read TGTGCCAGCAGCTCCGGGGTTCCCGAGCAGTACTTC. This translates into CASSSGVPEQYF.

This clonotype was seen only a few times. The rearrangement uses TRBV19 and TRBJ1-1, with 8 bases that match TRBD1. Germline V gives CDR1 LNHDA, CDR2 SQIVND (reference sequence). The J segment lost 5 bases and the V segment lost 7 bases, leaving 12 bases of the junction unmatched. The CDR3 is 15 amino acids. The CDR3 here is CASTRGRGRRTEAFF. In DNA, the CDR3 is TGTGCCAGTACTCGAGGCAGGGGGCGCAGGACTGAAGCTTTCTTT.

This clonotype was detected many times. The rearrangement links TRBV12-3 or TRBV12-4 to TRBJ1-5; D may be TRBD1 (5 bases). V was trimmed by 9 bases and J by 0 bases, leaving 12 bases between them. This CDR3 comprises 14 residues. DNA for the CDR3: TGTGCCAGTTGGGGAGGGGCTAGCAATCAGCCCCAGCATTTT. The encoded protein is CASWGGASNQPQHF.

V gene TRBV20-1 combines with J gene TRBJ1-2; D gene uncertain. Germline V gives CDR1 DFQATT, CDR2 SNEGSKA (reference sequence). Trimming left V 2 bases short and J 6 bases short, with 22 bases between. This CDR3 contains 16 residues. CDR3 loop: CSARPGPFGFGNGYTF. CDR3 nucleotides: TGCAGTGCTAGACCGGGCCCCTTTGGGTTTGGGAATGGCTACACCTTC.

The sample holds one count of this clonotype. V gene TRBV7-9 combines with J gene TRBJ1-4, with 9 positions matching TRBD1. Germline CDR1 reads SEHNR; CDR2 reads FQNEAQ (reference sequence). The CDR3 is made up of 14 amino acids. V shed 6 bases, J shed 7 bases, and the junction held 6 bases outside the gene matches. The CDR3 reads CASSQGQGAEKLFF. The CDR3, as DNA: TGTGCCAGCAGTCAGGGACAGGGTGCTGAAAAACTGTTTTTT.